This entry describes one T cell receptor (beta chain). No antigen is known for it. This entry belongs to a study of T cell responses to AZD1222 COVID-19 vaccine. Study-level background: The study pooled second doses at about 4 or about 12 weeks.

Study-wide findings and caveats: Repertoire sampling was restricted to post-peak T cell response timepoints. Donors were largely white British and mainly female; clonal diversity was possibly underestimated. Breadth and depth of Spike-specific TCRs rose after two AZD1222 doses.

The protocol was immunoSEQ multiplex PCR, while the TCRdb copy is restricted to in-frame clones and leaves out a portion. The sample contains 110,000 to 150,000 clones, 93% of which appear only once. CDR3 length equals 16 residues. Germline V lookup: CDR1 SGHKS, CDR2 YYEKEE (reference sequence). The V gene end was trimmed by 3 bases and the J gene end by 4 bases; junction bases not matched to a gene: 7. This receptor was identified in an adult in good health. The V call is TRBV5-5, the J call TRBJ2-1; 10 bases agree with TRBD1. The sample in question was peripheral blood, obtained on day 0 of AZD1222 vaccination. The CDR3 protein is CASSSFWTGGYNEQFF. The CDR3 nucleotides are TGTGCCAGCAGCTCCTTTTGGACAGGGGGTTACAATGAGCAGTTCTTC.